The sequence of this T cell receptor (beta chain) was determined in a study of monozygotic twins with inflammatory bowel disease (dated by TCRdb to about 2019). Describing the broader study: The complete study included around 30 monozygotic twin pairs: 19 IBD-discordant Danish pairs and nine German pairs, of which four were IBD-concordant and five were IBD-discordant. The search for disease-associated traits relied mainly on comparing IBD patients with their genetically identical healthy co-twins within discordant pairs. Each individual had, on average, about 151 000 unique TCRalpha sequences and 181 000 unique TCRbeta sequences available for analysis. The paper as a whole reports these results and caveats: TCRbeta repertoire diversity, by inverse Simpson index, was decreased in IBD patients compared with their healthy co-twins. Because patients were on differing immunosuppressive treatments, the repertoires may have picked up extra background noise and inter-individual variability. The analysis was unable to tell different T cell subtypes apart. Compared with healthy twins, IBD patients shared fewer clonotypes with other individuals, and the difference was most pronounced in patients with signs of disease activity. No difference in repertoire similarity was observed between concordant and discordant twins, possibly owing to limited statistical power. The results gave no support for a single strong signal or clonotype linked to IBD.

From each donor, a roughly 2.5 ml peripheral blood sample was drawn into PAXgene tubes and stored at -80 degrees C. Without any T cell sorting, total RNA was extracted from whole blood using the PAXgene blood miRNA kit on an automated QIAcube. Deep TCRalpha and TCRbeta repertoire profiling with unique molecular barcoding was performed on peripheral blood of monozygotic twin pairs concordant or discordant for inflammatory bowel disease. For every twin pair, smoking habits were documented, and each individual was categorised as a current, former or never smoker. The library was prepared using 5' RACE. For each TCR library, approximately 3.5 ug of total RNA was used. cDNA was synthesized with SMARTScribe reverse transcriptase in eight separate reactions per sample. During cDNA synthesis, template switching was used to introduce unique molecular identifiers that contained a 6-nucleotide sample barcode. Amplification of TCRalpha and TCRbeta cDNA involved two nested PCRs of 16 and 9 cycles, and each PCR was followed by bead purification. Before amplification, the cDNA was treated with uracil DNA-glycosylase and purified using the QIAquick PCR purification kit. The second PCR added Illumina TruSeq-compatible adapters along with sample-specific barcodes. TapeStation and Qubit were used to check library quality and concentration, and roughly 4.8 ng of each library went into the pool. The pooled libraries were sequenced with 2 x 100 bp reads and custom sequencing primers on an Illumina HiSeq2500 single-index Rapid Run. Per the authors' processing: MiGEC version 1.2.6 was used for UMI-based consensus assembly, which corrected PCR and sequencing errors. MiXCR version 2.1.1 handled V(D)J alignment, clonotype assembly and CDR3 extraction. To normalise gene usage, clonotype sharing and MAIT/NKT TCR abundance, the top 1000, 10 000 and 20 000 clonotypes in each sample were analysed. After downsampling to 27 000 UMIs, diversity was calculated as the inverse Simpson index using the vegan R package. Paired Mann-Whitney U tests were applied to discordant twin pairs, and Benjamini-Hochberg correction was used for multiple testing. TCRdb reanalyzed the reads, keeping one entry per CDR3 protein sequence and omitting DNA. What appears here as the V and J calls and clone size reflects TCRdb's work, not the paper's. The table held for this sample gives about 420,000 distinct CDR3 sequences. The ten largest make up 2.4% of the sample.

Comments on this clonotype: This clone's antigen is unknown.

Reading the germline V gene gives CDR1 SNHLY and CDR2 FYNNEI. Spanning cysteine to phenylalanine, the CDR3 consists of 14 amino acids. The entry carries no DNA sequence. Sequenced: blood. Recombination linked TRBV2 to TRBJ2-1. The source of this sequence is a human donor with ulcerative colitis or Crohn's disease, or a healthy co-twin of an affected twin (not recorded which). CDR3 region: CASGDRSAYNEQFF.